These 20 T cell receptor beta chains were sequenced from one sample in a study of cytomegalovirus exposure and HLA in healthy donors. Assay used: immunoSEQ multiplex PCR; TCRdb lists only in-frame clones, some missing. Among over 200,000 clones listed, roughly 84% were seen once. Sequencing was performed on PBMCs. These receptors were collected from a woman younger than 35 in good health and CMV-seropositive.

The chain links TRBV5-1 to TRBJ2-1, with 8 bases fitting TRBD1. J gave up 8 bases and V 6 bases, and 16 bases lay outside the gene matches. CDR1 and CDR2 from the germline V gene are SGHRS and YFSETQ. The CDR3 runs to 16 residues. The CDR3 nucleotides read TGCGCCAGCACCCTGGGGGGTCAGGGGGCGCGGGATGAGCAGTTCTTC. Translated: CASTLGGQGARDEQFF.

The genes are TRBV2 and TRBJ2-5, with 8 bases aligning to TRBD2. J lost 5 bases, V lost 10 bases, and 15 bases had no gene match. The CDR3 consists of 15 residues. Germline-derived CDR1 and CDR2 are SNHLY and FYNNEI. Here the CDR3 reads CATARERGQRETQYF. In DNA, the CDR3 is TGTGCCACCGCCAGGGAGCGGGGGCAGAGGGAGACCCAGTACTTC.

The chain joins TRBV25-1 to TRBJ2-7; 7 bases agree with TRBD1. This CDR3 region has 17 residues. Germline V CDR1 and CDR2: MGHDK, SYGVNS. V shed 2 bases and J 1 base; nucleotides not matched to a gene: 11. CDR3: CASSEPTNRGVSYEQYF. In nucleotides, the CDR3 is TGTGCCAGCAGTGAACCCACAAACAGGGGAGTATCCTACGAGCAGTACTTC.

V and J are TRBV27 and TRBJ2-3, with D possibly being TRBD2 (5 bases). CDR1 is MNHEY and CDR2 is SMNVEV in the germline V gene (reference sequence). This CDR3 spans 18 amino acids. V was cut by 5 bases and J by 1 base, with 22 bases left in between. CDR3 region: CASSPRSILAGRTDTQYF. CDR3 bases: TGTGCCAGCAGTCCGAGATCGATCCTAGCAGGACGCACAGATACGCAGTATTTT.

This clone was observed a handful of times. V is TRBV2 and J is TRBJ2-7; TRBD2 agrees at 10 bases. The CDR3 is 15 residues long. Looked up from germline, CDR1 is SNHLY and CDR2 is FYNNEI. V lost 6 bases, J lost 4 bases, and 9 bases stayed unmatched. CDR3 bases: TGTGCCAGCAGCGGGGGAGCGGGAGGGCCGTACGAGCAGTACTTC. The encoded protein is CASSGGAGGPYEQYF. Full variable domain (missing parts from reference TRBV2 and TRBJ2-7): EPEVTQTPSHQVTQMGQEVILRCVPISNHLYFYWYRQILGQKVEFLVSFYNNEISEKSEIFDDQFSVERPDGSNFTLKIRSTKLEDSAMYFCASSGGAGGPYEQYFGPGTRLTVT.

The rearrangement links TRBV27 to TRBJ2-1, with a tentative D call TRBD1 (6 bases). Germline-derived CDR1 and CDR2 are MNHEY and SMNVEV (reference sequence). The V gene lost 5 bases and the J gene lost 8 bases, with 10 bases spanning the gap. CDR3 length: 12 residues. The CDR3 DNA sequence: TGTGCCAGCAGTACGACAGGAGATGAGCAGTTCTTC. This codes for CASSTTGDEQFF.

The chain couples TRBV27 to TRBJ2-6, with D possibly matching TRBD1 (6 bases). This CDR3 region has 15 residues. Trimming removed 7 bases at V and 0 bases at J, with 10 bases between. Germline V gene lookup returns CDR1 MNHEY and CDR2 SMNVEV (reference sequence). The CDR3 nucleotides are TGTGCCAGCACCCAACAGGGCTCTGGGGCCAACGTCCTGACTTTC. Translated: CASTQQGSGANVLTF.

V and J are TRBV19 and TRBJ2-3; perhaps TRBD2 as D (6 bases). Germline lookup yields CDR1 LNHDA and CDR2 SQIVND (reference sequence). V was clipped by 9 bases and J by 3 bases, with 19 bases between them. The CDR3 runs 15 residues. Written as DNA, the CDR3 is TGTGCCAGCAACAGCGGGCCCAAGGGGACAGATACGCAGTATTTT. Protein product: CASNSGPKGTDTQYF.

The chain links TRBV27 to TRBJ2-2; 9 positions agree with TRBD2. The CDR3 loop spans 19 amino acids. V shed 6 bases, J shed 4 bases, and the junction held 18 bases outside the gene matches. Germline CDR1 is MNHEY and CDR2 is SMNVEV (reference sequence). The CDR3 loop reads CASRLETGGRALGTGELFF. CDR3 bases: TGTGCCAGCAGGCTTGAAACGGGCGGGAGGGCCCTCGGCACCGGGGAGCTGTTTTTT.

The CDR3 reads CAISEGLAGASYNEQFF. The CDR3 region has the DNA TGTGCCATCAGTGAGGGGCTAGCGGGAGCCTCCTACAATGAGCAGTTCTTC. This chain uses TRBV10-3 with TRBJ2-1; TRBD2 aligns across 10 bases. The V gene's germline CDR1 is ENHRY and CDR2 SYGVKD. This CDR3 is 17 amino acids long. J gave up 0 bases and V 2 bases, and 4 bases lay outside the gene matches.

This clone has only one observation. The V and J genes are TRBV27 and TRBJ1-2, with D possibly matching TRBD1 (6 bases). The germline V gene encodes CDR1 MNHEY and CDR2 SMNVEV (reference sequence). This CDR3 contains 12 residues. With 5 bases removed from V and 4 bases from J, the gap between germline ends came to 8 bases. The CDR3 reads CASSIRGYGYTF. CDR3 nucleotides: TGTGCCAGCAGTATCAGGGGCTATGGCTACACCTTC.

The chain combines TRBV28 with TRBJ2-7; D ambiguous. Germline V CDR1 and CDR2: MDHEN, SYDVKM. This CDR3 has 12 amino acids. V was clipped by 1 base and J by 3 bases, with 4 bases between them. CDR3 sequence: CASSLFRYEQYF. DNA of the CDR3: TGTGCCAGCAGTTTATTCCGCTACGAGCAGTACTTC.

This clone occurred once. The chain combines TRBV27 with TRBJ1-1; perhaps TRBD1 as D (5 bases). This CDR3 has 16 residues. Germline V lookup: CDR1 MNHEY, CDR2 SMNVEV (reference sequence). V was pared by 3 bases and J by 0 bases, with 14 bases between. The CDR3 sequence is CASSLGPGLMNTEAFF. The CDR3 DNA reads TGTGCCAGCAGTTTGGGCCCAGGGCTCATGAACACTGAAGCTTTCTTT.

The chain uses TRBV6-1 and TRBJ2-7, with 7 bases identical to TRBD1. The CDR3 extends over 15 amino acids. Trimming took 4 bases from V and 2 from J; bases not matched to a gene: 8. CDR1 is MNHNS, CDR2 SASEGT, per germline. Written as DNA, the CDR3 is TGTGCCAGCAGTGCCGGACAGGTAGACCCCTACGAGCAGTACTTC. The encoded protein is CASSAGQVDPYEQYF.

This clone was seen a few times. V is TRBV30 and J is TRBJ2-7; 10 bases agree with TRBD1. The CDR3 runs 15 residues. Trimming cost V 7 bases and J 1 base; bases outside gene matches: 10. Germline assignment: CDR1 GTSNPN and CDR2 SVGIG (reference sequence). CDR3 DNA sequence: TGTGCCTCGCGGCCGGGACAGGGGCTTTCCTACGAGCAGTACTTC. Its translation is CASRPGQGLSYEQYF.

This chain links TRBV28 with TRBJ1-4; 7 nucleotides line up with TRBD1. CDR1 and CDR2 from the germline V gene are MDHEN and SYDVKM. The CDR3 loop spans 17 amino acids. The trim removed 0 bases at V and 5 bases at J, leaving 9 bases unmatched. The CDR3 nucleotides are TGTGCCAGCAGTTTATGGTTTCGGGCAGGGGGAAATGAAAAACTGTTTTTT. Its protein is CASSLWFRAGGNEKLFF.

V is TRBV6-1 and J is TRBJ1-1; 8 bases align to TRBD1. This CDR3 contains 11 residues. V trimming: 9 bases; J trimming: 10 bases; junction bases outside the gene matches: 7. The germline gives CDR1 MNHNS, CDR2 SASEGT. The chain's CDR3 is CASPQGAGAFF. As DNA, the CDR3 is TGTGCCAGTCCCCAGGGGGCGGGAGCTTTCTTT.

The V call is TRBV28, the J call TRBJ2-5, with no clear D. CDR1 MDHEN and CDR2 SYDVKM come from the germline V gene. This CDR3 spans 13 amino acids. The V and J ends lost 8 bases and 5 bases respectively, with 15 bases between them. The CDR3 nucleotides are TGTGCCAGCCTGGCAGGATCGGTGGAGACCCAGTACTTC. Translated: CASLAGSVETQYF. Together with reference TRBV28 and TRBJ2-5, the CDR3 gives the full variable domain: DVKVTQSSRYLVKRTGEKVFLECVQDMDHENMFWYRQDPGLGLRLIYFSYDVKMKEKGDIPEGYSVSREKKERFSLILESASTNQTSMYLCASLAGSVETQYFGPGTRLLVL.

The V gene is TRBV5-8, the J gene TRBJ2-3; 9 bases agree with TRBD2. The CDR3 contains 17 residues. CDR1 SGHTS and CDR2 YDEGEE come from the germline V gene. J gave up 5 bases and V 0 bases, and 10 bases lay outside the gene matches. This chain's CDR3 is CASSLGTSGSPIDTQYF. The CDR3 nucleotides read TGTGCCAGCAGCTTGGGAACTAGCGGGTCTCCGATAGATACGCAGTATTTT.

The V and J genes are TRBV5-1 and TRBJ2-1; 9 bases are shared with TRBD2. This CDR3 region has 16 residues. The V gene's germline CDR1 is SGHRS and CDR2 YFSETQ. The V and J ends lost 6 bases and 0 bases, in that order; junction bases with no gene match: 7. CDR3 in DNA: TGCGCCAGCACCCTCTTTAGCGGGAGCTCCTACAATGAGCAGTTCTTC. It yields the protein CASTLFSGSSYNEQFF.